These T cell receptor beta chains were read from a single sample in a study of early T cells in non-severe SARS-CoV-2 infection. TCRdb called the 5' RACE reads again in MiXCR, with one record for every CDR3 protein. The repertoire holds some 45,000 distinct CDR3 sequences, with around a tenth as singletons. The material was whole blood, obtained at baseline. The receptors originated from an adult who was a healthcare worker with PCR-confirmed SARS-CoV-2 infection or an uninfected control (not recorded which). The CDR3 runs from the conserved cysteine through the conserved F or W. D genes are given only for firm matches. Size tells how often a clone was seen (once, few, many) or the class of an expanded clone, and some rows leave it out.

>-|15|TRBV28|TRBJ2-2|-
TGTGCCAGCAGTTTATATCAGGGGGGCACCGGGGAGCTGTTTTTT
CASSLYQGGTGELFF
>many|14|TRBV7-9|TRBJ1-5|-
TGTGCCAGCAGCTTAGCCGGGGGCAATCAGCCCCAGCATTTT
CASSLAGGNQPQHF
>-|13|TRBV4-2|TRBJ2-2|-
TGTGCCAGCAGCCAAGTAACTACCGGGGAGCTGTTTTTT
CASSQVTTGELFF
>many|16|TRBV20-1|TRBJ1-5|-
TGCAGTGCTAGAGATGTTGGGGGCGCAGGCAATCAGCCCCAGCATTTT
CSARDVGGAGNQPQHF
>-|12|TRBV3-1|TRBJ2-7|-
TGTGCCAGCAGCCTAACAGGGTACGAGCAGTACTTC
CASSLTGYEQYF
>few|14|TRBV27|TRBJ2-3|-
TGTGCCAGCAGTTTCGCGGGGAGGTCAGATACGCAGTATTTT
CASSFAGRSDTQYF
>few|14|TRBV24-1|TRBJ2-5|-
TGTGCCACCAGTGATCAGGGCCCTGGGGAGACCCAGTACTTC
CATSDQGPGETQYF
>-|15|TRBV12-3/TRBV12-4|TRBJ2-7|TRBD2
TGTGCCAGCAGGCCCGGACTAGCGGGGGCCTACGAGCAGTACTTC
CASRPGLAGAYEQYF
>few|15|TRBV3-1|TRBJ2-5|-
TGTGCCAGCAGCCAAGAGAGGCGGGGTCGGGAGACCCAGTACTTC
CASSQERRGRETQYF
>few|13|TRBV3-1|TRBJ2-3|-
TGTGCCAGCAGTCGTTTATTAACAGCCACGCAGTATTTT
CASSRLLTATQYF
>-|14|TRBV28|TRBJ2-7|TRBD1
TGTGCCAGCAGTTTATCGGACAGGGCCTACGAGCAGTACTTC
CASSLSDRAYEQYF
>once|13|TRBV20-1|TRBJ2-3|TRBD2
TGCAGTGCTAGCAAGCGGGAGAGAGATACGCAGTATTTT
CSASKRERDTQYF
>-|16|TRBV18|TRBJ2-4|TRBD1
TGTGCCAGCTCACGAACCTCGACAGGGTCCAAAAACATTCAGTACTTC
CASSRTSTGSKNIQYF
>many|14|TRBV6-6|TRBJ1-1|-
TGTGCCAGCAGTTACTCCGGGGGGTTCACTGAAGCTTTCTTT
CASSYSGGFTEAFF
>few|12|TRBV29-1|TRBJ1-1|-
TGCAGCGTTGAAGATCATACTCTTGGAGCTTTCTTT
CSVEDHTLGAFF
>-|14|TRBV3-1|TRBJ2-7|-
TGTGCCAGCAGCCACCGCTCCGACGCGGGGGAGCAGTACTTC
CASSHRSDAGEQYF
>few|13|TRBV30|TRBJ1-2|-
TGTGCCTGGAGTGTATCAGGGATTTATGGCTACACCTTC
CAWSVSGIYGYTF
>many|13|TRBV28|TRBJ2-7|-
TGTGCCAGCAGTCCCCAGCCCAGCTACGAGCAGTACTTC
CASSPQPSYEQYF
>-|14|TRBV18|TRBJ1-1|-
TGTGCCAGCTCACGGGGACAACCGAACACTGAAGCTTTCTTT
CASSRGQPNTEAFF
>many|13|TRBV7-9|TRBJ2-1|-
TGTGCCGCTTCTTTCCTAGCCTACAATGAGCAGTTCTTC
CAASFLAYNEQFF
>few|16|TRBV7-8|TRBJ1-6|-
TGTGCCAGCAGCTTAGTCAGAGCAGGGAGCGATTCACCCCTCCACTTT
CASSLVRAGSDSPLHF
>many|19|TRBV12-3/TRBV12-4|TRBJ1-3|TRBD1
TGTGCCAGCAGTCCGACCCCCGGACAGGGCGGCTTGTTACGAAACACCATATATTTT
CASSPTPGQGGLLRNTIYF
>-|15|TRBV29-1|TRBJ1-1|-
TGCAGCGTGGGTAAATTACTGGGACCGCTCACTGAAGCTTTCTTT
CSVGKLLGPLTEAFF
>-|13|TRBV19|TRBJ1-2|-
TGTGCCAGTAGTATGGGACTTGCGTTTGGCTACACCTTC
CASSMGLAFGYTF
>-|16|TRBV6-5|TRBJ2-1|TRBD2
TGTGCCAGCAGTTACCTAGCGGGGGGGAGGGTAAATGAGCAGTTCTTC
CASSYLAGGRVNEQFF
>many|15|TRBV7-6|TRBJ2-1|TRBD2
TGTGCCAGCAGCATTACTAGCGGGGGGGCCGGTGAGCAGTTCTTC
CASSITSGGAGEQFF
>many|14|TRBV4-2|TRBJ2-5|TRBD1
TGTGCCAGCAGCCAAGTGGACAGGGTGGAGACCCAGTACTTC
CASSQVDRVETQYF
>few|15|TRBV3-1|TRBJ2-7|-
TGTGCCAGCAGCCAAGGGCCTACAGGGTCGGGCGAGCAGTACTTC
CASSQGPTGSGEQYF
>many|13|TRBV27|TRBJ2-7|-
TGTGCCAGCAGTTTAGGACGGGACTACGAGCAGTACTTC
CASSLGRDYEQYF
>-|14|TRBV3-1|TRBJ1-1|-
TGTGCCAGCAGCCGGGATCTCAGGGGCGCTGAAGCTTTCTTT
CASSRDLRGAEAFF
>few|12|TRBV19|TRBJ1-2|-
TGTGCCAGTACGTCGGAGGGTTATGGCTACACCTTC
CASTSEGYGYTF
>few|16|TRBV20-1|TRBJ2-1|TRBD2
TGCAGTGCTAGCATAGCGGGAGCCTCCTCCTACAATGAGCAGTTCTTC
CSASIAGASSYNEQFF
>few|15|TRBV5-1|TRBJ1-1|TRBD1
TGCGCCAGCAGCAAGGGACAGGGATTGAACACTGAAGCTTTCTTT
CASSKGQGLNTEAFF
>few|16|TRBV3-1|TRBJ1-1|-
TGTGCCAGCAGCCAAGTCCTTGGGGGTACCGCGACGGAAGCTTTCTTT
CASSQVLGGTATEAFF
>many|15|TRBV19|TRBJ2-3|TRBD2
TGTGCCAGTAGTCTTAGCGGGGGGGCATCAGATACGCAGTATTTT
CASSLSGGASDTQYF
>many|15|TRBV28|TRBJ1-5|TRBD1
TGTGCCAGCAACTCACCGACAGGGGCCAATCAGCCCCAGCATTTT
CASNSPTGANQPQHF
>few|14|TRBV15|TRBJ2-5|TRBD2
TGTGCCACCAGCAGAGATAGCGGGGGGGAGACCCAGTACTTC
CATSRDSGGETQYF
>few|13|TRBV6-4|TRBJ2-1|-
TGTGCCAGCAGCCCGGGAGCATACAATGAGCAGTTCTTC
CASSPGAYNEQFF
>many|11|TRBV29-1|TRBJ1-3|-
TGCAGCGTTGAAGGAGGAAACACCATATATTTT
CSVEGGNTIYF
>few|16|TRBV6-6|TRBJ1-3|-
TGTGCCAGCAGTTACCTACCCCAAGGGGTGGAAAACACCATATATTTT
CASSYLPQGVENTIYF
>-|12|TRBV12-3/TRBV12-4|TRBJ1-1|-
TGTGCCAGCAGTCCAAGGGGTTCTGAAGCTTTCTTT
CASSPRGSEAFF
>-|15|TRBV2|TRBJ2-1|TRBD1
TGTGCCAGCAGTGTCAGACAGGGGGTGTACAATGAGCAGTTCTTC
CASSVRQGVYNEQFF
>-|15|TRBV4-3|TRBJ1-1|-
TGCGCCAGCAGCCAAGATCGCACAGTGAACACTGAAGCTTTCTTT
CASSQDRTVNTEAFF
>-|15|TRBV5-1|TRBJ2-1|-
TGCGCCAGCAGCTTAGGGGGGGTTCCTAACAATGAGCAGTTCTTC
CASSLGGVPNNEQFF
>-|11|TRBV10-2|TRBJ2-7|-
TGCGCCAGCAGAACAGATTACGGGCAGTACTTC
CASRTDYGQYF
>few|14|TRBV3-1|TRBJ2-1|-
TGTGCCAGCAGCCACCCTAGGCTCCTTGGGGAGCAGTTCTTC
CASSHPRLLGEQFF
>-|20|TRBV3-1|TRBJ2-6|-
TGTGCCAGCAGCCTATCAACCGGGACGAGGAGGGCCTCTGGGGCCAACGTCCTGACTTTC
CASSLSTGTRRASGANVLTF
>many|14|TRBV7-2|TRBJ2-7|-
TGTGCCAGCAGCACCTCTAGGATCTCCTACGAGCAGTACTTC
CASSTSRISYEQYF
>-|13|TRBV9|TRBJ2-1|-
TGTGCCAGCAGCGGTTGGGGCAGGGATGAGCAGTTCTTC
CASSGWGRDEQFF
>-|15|TRBV20-1|TRBJ2-1|-
TGCAGTGCTAGGGCGCGGGCCCGCTCCTACAATGAGCAGTTCTTC
CSARARARSYNEQFF